This T cell receptor (beta chain) was sequenced in a study of T cells in Graves' hyperthyroidism and ophthalmopathy. This CDR3 spans 14 amino acids. CDR1 and CDR2 from the germline V gene are SEHNR and FQNEAQ (reference sequence). The V and J ends lost 0 bases and 1 base respectively, with 6 bases between them. Absent ophthalmopathy progression within 18 months defined stable Graves' hyperthyroidism. Lactation, pregnancy, other autoimmune disease or uncontrolled infection led to exclusion of patients. Amplification yielded TCR beta CDR3 regions, with RNA transcripts as the source. In the first-round RT-PCR of the TCR CDR3, the HTBI primer set was used. Each CDR3 protein is one row after TCRdb ran MiXCR on the multiplex PCR reads. Of hundreds of thousands of distinct CDR3 sequences detected, over 35% appear once; the ten largest clones hold 7.5% to 9.5%. This clonotype was seen many times.

This TCR was recovered from a man in his late teens or twenties with Graves' hyperthyroidism. The gene calls are TRBV7-9 and TRBJ2-5; TRBD1 might be the D (6 bases). The sequencing input was blood. The CDR3, as DNA: TGTGCCAGCAGCTTAGCGGACAGCCAAGAGACCCAGTACTTC. Translation: CASSLADSQETQYF.